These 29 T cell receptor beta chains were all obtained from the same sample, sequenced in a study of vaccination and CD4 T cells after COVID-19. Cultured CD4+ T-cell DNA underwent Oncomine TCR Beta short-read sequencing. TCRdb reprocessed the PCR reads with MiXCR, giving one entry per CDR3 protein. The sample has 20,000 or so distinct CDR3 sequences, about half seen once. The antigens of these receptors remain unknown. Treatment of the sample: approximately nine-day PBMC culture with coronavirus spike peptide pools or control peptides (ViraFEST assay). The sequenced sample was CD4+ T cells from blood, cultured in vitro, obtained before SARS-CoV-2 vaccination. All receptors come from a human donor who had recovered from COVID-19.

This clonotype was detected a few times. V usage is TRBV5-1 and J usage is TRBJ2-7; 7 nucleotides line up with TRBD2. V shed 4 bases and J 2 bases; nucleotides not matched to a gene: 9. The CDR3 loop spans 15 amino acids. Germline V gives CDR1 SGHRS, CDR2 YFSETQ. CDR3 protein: CASSTVSGGTYEQYF. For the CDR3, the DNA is TGCGCCAGCAGCACCGTATCCGGGGGGACCTACGAGCAGTACTTC.

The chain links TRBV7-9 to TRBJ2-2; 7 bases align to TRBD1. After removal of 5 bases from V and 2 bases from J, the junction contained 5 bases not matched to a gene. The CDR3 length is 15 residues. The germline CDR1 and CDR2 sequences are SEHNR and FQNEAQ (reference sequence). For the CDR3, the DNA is TGTGCCAGCAGCCGGGACAGACTAAACACCGGGGAGCTGTTTTTT. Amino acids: CASSRDRLNTGELFF.

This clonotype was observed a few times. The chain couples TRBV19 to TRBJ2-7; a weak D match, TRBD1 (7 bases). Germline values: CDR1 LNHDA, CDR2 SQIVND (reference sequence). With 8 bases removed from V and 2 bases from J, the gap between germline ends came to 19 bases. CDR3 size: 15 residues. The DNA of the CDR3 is TGTGCCAGTGGCTCGACAGGGCGGGGAACCTACGAGCAGTACTTC. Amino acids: CASGSTGRGTYEQYF.

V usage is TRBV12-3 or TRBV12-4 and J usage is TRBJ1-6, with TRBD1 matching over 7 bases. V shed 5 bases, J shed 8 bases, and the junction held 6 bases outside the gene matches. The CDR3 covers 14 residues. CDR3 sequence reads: CASSLFDRDSPLHF. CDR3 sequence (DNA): TGTGCCAGCAGTCTATTCGACAGGGATTCACCCCTCCACTTT.

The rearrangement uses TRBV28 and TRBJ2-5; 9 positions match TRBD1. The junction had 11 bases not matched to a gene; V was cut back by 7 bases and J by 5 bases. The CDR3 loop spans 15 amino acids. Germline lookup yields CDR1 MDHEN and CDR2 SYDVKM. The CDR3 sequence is CASKTGGRYLETQYF. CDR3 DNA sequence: TGTGCCAGCAAAACAGGGGGCCGGTATCTGGAGACCCAGTACTTC.

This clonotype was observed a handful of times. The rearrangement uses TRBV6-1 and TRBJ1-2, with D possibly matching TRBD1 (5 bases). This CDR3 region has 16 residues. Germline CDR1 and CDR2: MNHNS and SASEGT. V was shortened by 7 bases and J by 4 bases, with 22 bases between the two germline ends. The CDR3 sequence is CASTTWGGDTAYGYTF. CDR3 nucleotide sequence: TGTGCCAGCACCACCTGGGGGGGAGACACCGCCTATGGCTACACCTTC.

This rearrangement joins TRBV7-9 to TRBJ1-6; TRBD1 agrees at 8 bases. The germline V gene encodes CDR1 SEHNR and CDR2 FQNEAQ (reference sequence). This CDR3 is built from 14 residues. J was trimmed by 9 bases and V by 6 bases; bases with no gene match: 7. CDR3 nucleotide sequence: TGTGCCAGCAGTATCGGACAGGGAAGTTCACCCCTCCACTTT. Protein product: CASSIGQGSSPLHF.

CDR3 protein: CASSYSGSASYNEQFF. In DNA form, the CDR3 reads TGTGCCAGCAGCTATTCGGGTAGCGCCTCCTACAATGAGCAGTTCTTC. The J gene is TRBJ2-1, the V gene TRBV7-8; D is possibly TRBD2 (5 bases). The CDR3 sequence is 16 residues long. V lost 4 bases to trimming and J lost 0 bases, with 13 bases between them. Germline V gene data show CDR1 as SGHVS and CDR2 as FQNEAQ.

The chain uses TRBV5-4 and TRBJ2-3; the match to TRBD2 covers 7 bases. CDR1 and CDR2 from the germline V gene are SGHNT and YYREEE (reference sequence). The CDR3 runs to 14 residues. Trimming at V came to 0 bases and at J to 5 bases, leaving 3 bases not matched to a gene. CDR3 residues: CASSLDGRRDTQYF. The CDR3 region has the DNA TGTGCCAGCAGCTTGGACGGGAGGAGAGATACGCAGTATTTT.

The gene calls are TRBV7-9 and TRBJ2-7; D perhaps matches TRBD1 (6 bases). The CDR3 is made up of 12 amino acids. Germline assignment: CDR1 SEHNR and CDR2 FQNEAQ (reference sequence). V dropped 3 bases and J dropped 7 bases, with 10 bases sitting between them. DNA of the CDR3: TGTGCCAGCAGCTTTCAGGGGTGGGAGCAGTACTTC. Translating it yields CASSFQGWEQYF.

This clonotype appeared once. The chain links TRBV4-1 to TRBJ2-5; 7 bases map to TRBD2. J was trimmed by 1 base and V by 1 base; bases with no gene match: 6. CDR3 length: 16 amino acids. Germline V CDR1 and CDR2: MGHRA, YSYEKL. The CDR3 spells CASSQVFTSVQETQYF. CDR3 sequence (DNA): TGCGCCAGCAGCCAAGTGTTTACTAGCGTCCAAGAGACCCAGTACTTC.

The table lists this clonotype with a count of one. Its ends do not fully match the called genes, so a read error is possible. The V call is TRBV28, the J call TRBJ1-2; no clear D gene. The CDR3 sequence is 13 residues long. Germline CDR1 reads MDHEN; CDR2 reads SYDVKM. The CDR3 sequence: CASSLRANYGHTF. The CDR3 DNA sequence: TGTGCCAGCAGTTTACGGGCTAACTATGGCCACACCTTC.

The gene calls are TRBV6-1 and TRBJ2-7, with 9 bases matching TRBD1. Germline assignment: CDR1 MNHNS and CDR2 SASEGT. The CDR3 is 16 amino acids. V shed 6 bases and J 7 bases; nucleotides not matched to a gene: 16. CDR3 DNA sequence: TGTGCCAGCAGCTATCGGCCCGGGACAGGGTCGTCTGAGCAGTACTTC. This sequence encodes CASSYRPGTGSSEQYF.

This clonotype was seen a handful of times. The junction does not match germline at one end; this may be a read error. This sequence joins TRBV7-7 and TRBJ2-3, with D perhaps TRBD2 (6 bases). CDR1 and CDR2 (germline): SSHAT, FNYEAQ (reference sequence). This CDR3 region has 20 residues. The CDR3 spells CASSLAPPGVAGLSTDTQYF. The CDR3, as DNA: TGTGCTAGCAGCTTAGCCCCCCCGGGGGTCGCGGGTCTCAGCACAGATACGCAGTATTTT.

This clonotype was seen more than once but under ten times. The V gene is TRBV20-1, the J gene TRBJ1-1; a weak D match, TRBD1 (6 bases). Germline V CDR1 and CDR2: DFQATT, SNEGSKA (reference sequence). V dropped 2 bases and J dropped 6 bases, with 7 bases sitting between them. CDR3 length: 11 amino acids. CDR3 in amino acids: CSARSGAEAFF. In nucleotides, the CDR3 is TGCAGTGCTAGATCAGGGGCTGAAGCTTTCTTT.

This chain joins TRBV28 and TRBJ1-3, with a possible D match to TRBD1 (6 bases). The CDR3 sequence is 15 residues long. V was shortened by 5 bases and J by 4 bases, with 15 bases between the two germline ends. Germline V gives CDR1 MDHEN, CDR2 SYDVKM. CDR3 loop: CASSGPGQLGNTIYF. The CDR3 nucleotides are TGTGCCAGCAGTGGCCCCGGACAGTTGGGAAACACCATATATTTT.

CDR3 coding DNA: TGTGCCAGCAGCCCAAGCACAGACTCCTATAATTCACCCCTCCACTTT. Its protein is CASSPSTDSYNSPLHF. The chain couples TRBV9 to TRBJ1-6; D remains ambiguous. The V end lost 4 bases, the J end lost 0 bases, and 11 bases lay between the germline ends. Germline V gene data show CDR1 as SGDLS and CDR2 as YYNGEE. The CDR3 runs 16 residues.

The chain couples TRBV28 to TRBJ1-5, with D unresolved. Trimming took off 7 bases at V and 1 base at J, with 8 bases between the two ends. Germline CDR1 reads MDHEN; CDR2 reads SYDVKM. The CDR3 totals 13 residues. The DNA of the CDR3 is TGTGCCAGCAAAGAATTGAGCAATCAGCCCCAGCATTTT. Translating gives CASKELSNQPQHF.

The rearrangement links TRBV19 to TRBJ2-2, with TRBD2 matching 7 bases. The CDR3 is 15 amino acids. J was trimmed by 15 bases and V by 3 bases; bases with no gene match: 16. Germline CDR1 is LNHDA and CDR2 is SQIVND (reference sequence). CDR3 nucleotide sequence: TGTGCCAGTAGTATCCAGCAGGGAGGGAGTTCGGTGATGTTTTTT. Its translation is CASSIQQGGSSVMFF. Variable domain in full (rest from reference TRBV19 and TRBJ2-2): DGGITQSPKYLFRKEGQNVTLSCEQNLNHDAMYWYRQDPGQGLRLIYYSQIVNDFQKGDIAEGYSVSREKKESFPLTVTSAQKNPTAFYLCASSIQQGGSSVMFFGEGSRLTVL.

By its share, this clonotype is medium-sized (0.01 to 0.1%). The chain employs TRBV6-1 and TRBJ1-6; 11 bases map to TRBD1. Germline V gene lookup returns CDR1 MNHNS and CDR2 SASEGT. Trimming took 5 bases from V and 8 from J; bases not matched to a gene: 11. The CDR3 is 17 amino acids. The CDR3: CASSSPPGQGAYSPLHF. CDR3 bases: TGTGCCAGCAGTAGCCCCCCCGGACAGGGGGCTTATTCACCCCTCCACTTT.

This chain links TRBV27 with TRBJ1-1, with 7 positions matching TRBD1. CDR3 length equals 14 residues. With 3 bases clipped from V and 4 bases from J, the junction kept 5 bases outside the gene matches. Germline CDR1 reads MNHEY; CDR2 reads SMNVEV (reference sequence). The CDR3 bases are TGTGCCAGCAGTTTCCTACAGGGGATCACTGAAGCTTTCTTT. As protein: CASSFLQGITEAFF.

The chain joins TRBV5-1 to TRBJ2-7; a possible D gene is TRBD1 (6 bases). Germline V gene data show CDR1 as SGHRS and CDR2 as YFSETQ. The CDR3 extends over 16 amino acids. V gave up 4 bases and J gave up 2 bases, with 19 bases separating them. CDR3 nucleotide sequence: TGCGCCAGCAGCGTAGGGGACAACTCAGTTACCTACGAGCAGTACTTC. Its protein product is CASSVGDNSVTYEQYF.

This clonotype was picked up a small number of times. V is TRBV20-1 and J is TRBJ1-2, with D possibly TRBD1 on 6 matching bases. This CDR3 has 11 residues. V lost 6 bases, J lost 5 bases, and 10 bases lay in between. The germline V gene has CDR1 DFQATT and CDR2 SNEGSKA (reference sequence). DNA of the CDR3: TGCAGTGCGGAACAGGGTTATGGCTACACCTTC. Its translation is CSAEQGYGYTF.

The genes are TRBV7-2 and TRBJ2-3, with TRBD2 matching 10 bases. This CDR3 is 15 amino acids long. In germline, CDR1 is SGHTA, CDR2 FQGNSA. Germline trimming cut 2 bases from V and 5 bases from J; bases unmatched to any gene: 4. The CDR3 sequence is CASSLRRLAGDTQYF. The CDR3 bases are TGTGCCAGCAGCTTACGGAGACTAGCGGGAGATACGCAGTATTTT.

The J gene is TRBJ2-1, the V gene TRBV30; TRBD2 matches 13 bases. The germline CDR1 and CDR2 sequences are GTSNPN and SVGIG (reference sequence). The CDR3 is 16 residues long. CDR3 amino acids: CAGSSGTSGKYNEQFF. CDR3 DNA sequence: TGTGCTGGGAGTTCCGGGACTAGCGGGAAGTACAATGAGCAGTTCTTC.

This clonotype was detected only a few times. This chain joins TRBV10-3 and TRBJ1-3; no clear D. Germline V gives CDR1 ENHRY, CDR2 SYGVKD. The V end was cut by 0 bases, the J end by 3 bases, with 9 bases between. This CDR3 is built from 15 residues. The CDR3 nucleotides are TGTGCCATCAGTGAGTCAGGAGGGAGTGGAAACACCATATATTTT. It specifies CAISESGGSGNTIYF.

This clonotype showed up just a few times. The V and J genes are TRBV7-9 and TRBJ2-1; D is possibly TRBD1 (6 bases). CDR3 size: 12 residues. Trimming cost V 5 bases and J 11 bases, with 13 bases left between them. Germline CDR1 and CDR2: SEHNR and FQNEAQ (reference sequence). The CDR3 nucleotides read TGTGCCAGCAGCCCCCCGACAGGTCAGCAGTTCTTC. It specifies CASSPPTGQQFF.

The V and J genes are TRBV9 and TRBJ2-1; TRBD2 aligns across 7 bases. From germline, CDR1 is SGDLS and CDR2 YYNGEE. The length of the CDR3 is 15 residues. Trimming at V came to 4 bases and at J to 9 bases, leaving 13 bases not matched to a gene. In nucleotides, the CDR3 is TGTGCCAGCAGCCCTAATAGCGGGTTCGGTAGTGAGCAGTTCTTC. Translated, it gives CASSPNSGFGSEQFF.

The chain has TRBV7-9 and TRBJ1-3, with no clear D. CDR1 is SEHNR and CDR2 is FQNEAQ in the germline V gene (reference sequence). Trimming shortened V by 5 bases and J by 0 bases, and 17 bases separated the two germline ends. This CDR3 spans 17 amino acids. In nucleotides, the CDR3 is TGTGCCAGCAGCCCAGGACTGTCAATTAGCTCTGGAAACACCATATATTTT. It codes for CASSPGLSISSGNTIYF.